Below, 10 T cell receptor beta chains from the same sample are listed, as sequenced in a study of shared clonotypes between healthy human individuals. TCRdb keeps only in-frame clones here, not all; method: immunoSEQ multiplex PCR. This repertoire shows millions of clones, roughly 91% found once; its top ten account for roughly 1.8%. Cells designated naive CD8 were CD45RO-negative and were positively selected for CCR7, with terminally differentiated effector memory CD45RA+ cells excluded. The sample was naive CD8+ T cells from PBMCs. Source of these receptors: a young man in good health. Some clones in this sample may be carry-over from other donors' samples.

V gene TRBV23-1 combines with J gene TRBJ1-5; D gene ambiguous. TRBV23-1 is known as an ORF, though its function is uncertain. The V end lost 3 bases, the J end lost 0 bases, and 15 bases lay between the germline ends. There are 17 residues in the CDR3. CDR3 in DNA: TGCGCCAGCAGTCATCGTCGGCACCTGGGTAGCAATCAGCCCCAGCATTTT. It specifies CASSHRRHLGSNQPQHF.

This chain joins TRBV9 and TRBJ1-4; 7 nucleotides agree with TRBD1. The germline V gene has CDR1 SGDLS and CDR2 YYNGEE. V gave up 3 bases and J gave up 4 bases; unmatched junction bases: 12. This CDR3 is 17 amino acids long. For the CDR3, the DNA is TGTGCCAGCAGCGCCTCGTTGGGACAGAGACATAATGAAAAACTGTTTTTT. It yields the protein CASSASLGQRHNEKLFF.

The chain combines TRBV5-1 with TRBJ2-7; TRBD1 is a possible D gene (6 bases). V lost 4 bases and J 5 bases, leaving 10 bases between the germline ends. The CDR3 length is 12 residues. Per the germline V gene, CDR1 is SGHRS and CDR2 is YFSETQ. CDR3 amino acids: CASSSYRDEQYF. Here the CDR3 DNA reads TGCGCCAGCAGCAGCTACAGGGACGAGCAGTACTTC.

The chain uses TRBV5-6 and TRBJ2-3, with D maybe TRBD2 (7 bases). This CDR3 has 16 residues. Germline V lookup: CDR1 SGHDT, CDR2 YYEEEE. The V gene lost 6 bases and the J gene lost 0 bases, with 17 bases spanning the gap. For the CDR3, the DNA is TGTGCCAGCACCCCCTGGGGGGGGGCTAGCACAGATACGCAGTATTTT. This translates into CASTPWGGASTDTQYF.

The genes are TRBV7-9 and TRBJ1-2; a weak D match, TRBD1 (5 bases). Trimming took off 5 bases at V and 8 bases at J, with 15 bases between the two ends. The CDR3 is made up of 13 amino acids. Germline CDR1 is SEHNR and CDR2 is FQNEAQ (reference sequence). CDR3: CASSQDRANGYTF. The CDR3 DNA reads TGTGCCAGCAGCCAAGACAGAGCGAACGGCTACACCTTC.

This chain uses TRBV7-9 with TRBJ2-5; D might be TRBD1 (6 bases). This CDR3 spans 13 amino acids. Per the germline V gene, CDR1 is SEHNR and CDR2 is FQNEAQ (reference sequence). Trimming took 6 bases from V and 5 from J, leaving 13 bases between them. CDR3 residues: CASRHERGETQYF. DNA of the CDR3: TGTGCCAGCAGGCATGAAAGGGGGGAGACCCAGTACTTC.

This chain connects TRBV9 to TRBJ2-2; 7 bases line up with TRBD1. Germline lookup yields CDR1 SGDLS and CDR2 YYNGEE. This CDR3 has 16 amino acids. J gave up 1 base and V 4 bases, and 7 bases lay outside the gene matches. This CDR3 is CASSFRQGQNTGELFF. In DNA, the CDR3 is TGTGCCAGCAGCTTCAGACAGGGACAGAACACCGGGGAGCTGTTTTTT.

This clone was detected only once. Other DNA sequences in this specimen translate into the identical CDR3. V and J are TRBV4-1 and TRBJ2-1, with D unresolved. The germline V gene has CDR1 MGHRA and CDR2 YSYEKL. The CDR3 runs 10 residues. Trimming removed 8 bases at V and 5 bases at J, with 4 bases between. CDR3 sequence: CASGNNEQFF. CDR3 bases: TGCGCCAGCGGGAACAATGAGCAGTTCTTC.

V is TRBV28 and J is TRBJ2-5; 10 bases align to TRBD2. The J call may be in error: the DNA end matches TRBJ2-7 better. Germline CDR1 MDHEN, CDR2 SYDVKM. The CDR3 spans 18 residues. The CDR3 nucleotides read TGTGCCAGCAGTTCCCTGAGGACTAGCGGCGGGGGGATACTCGAGCAGTACTTC. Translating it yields CASSSLRTSGGGILEQYF.

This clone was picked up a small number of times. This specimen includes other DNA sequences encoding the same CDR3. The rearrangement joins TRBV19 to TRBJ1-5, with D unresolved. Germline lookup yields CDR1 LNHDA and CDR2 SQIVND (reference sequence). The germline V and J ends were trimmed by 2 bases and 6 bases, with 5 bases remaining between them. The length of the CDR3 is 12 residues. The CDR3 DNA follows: TGTGCCAGTAGTATACCCCCTCAGCCCCAGCATTTT. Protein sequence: CASSIPPQPQHF. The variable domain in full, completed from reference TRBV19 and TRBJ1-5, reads DGGITQSPKYLFRKEGQNVTLSCEQNLNHDAMYWYRQDPGQGLRLIYYSQIVNDFQKGDIAEGYSVSREKKESFPLTVTSAQKNPTAFYLCASSIPPQPQHFGDGTRLSIL.